There are many counts of the clone carrying this T cell receptor (beta chain). Its antigen is as yet unknown. The use of genomic DNA as template underpinned the TCR beta VDJ and CDR3 profiling. TCRdb independently ran MiXCR on the reads; one entry per CDR3 protein. The sample lists some 200,000 distinct CDR3 sequences; 34% were seen once. CDR3 length: 13 residues. Germline-derived CDR1 and CDR2 are SNHLY and FYNNEI. The V end lost 2 bases, the J end lost 6 bases, and 10 bases lay between the germline ends. These data are taken from a study of CD8+CD57+ T cells in acquired aplastic anemia. Study-level information: On average, sorted CD4+ and CD8+ cells gave 3.2 ug of DNA. On average, healthy donors gave approximately 10 million reads for CD4+ cells.

Study-level points and caveats: In CD8+ cells, Simpson's diversity showed no significant difference between patients and controls. Roughly 30 CD8+ CDR3 sequences occurred in both the patients and the controls.

The sequencing sample was made of sorted CD4+, CD8+, or CD8+CD57+ T cells (not recorded which) from PBMCs. The TCR originated in a human donor in good health, serving as a control. This rearrangement joins TRBV2 to TRBJ1-1, with D possibly TRBD1 on 6 matching bases. The CDR3 loop reads CASSENREPEAFF. The CDR3 coding sequence is TGTGCCAGCAGTGAAAACAGGGAACCTGAAGCTTTCTTT. Filled out from reference TRBV2 and TRBJ1-1, the complete variable domain reads EPEVTQTPSHQVTQMGQEVILRCVPISNHLYFYWYRQILGQKVEFLVSFYNNEISEKSEIFDDQFSVERPDGSNFTLKIRSTKLEDSAMYFCASSENREPEAFFGQGTRLTVV.